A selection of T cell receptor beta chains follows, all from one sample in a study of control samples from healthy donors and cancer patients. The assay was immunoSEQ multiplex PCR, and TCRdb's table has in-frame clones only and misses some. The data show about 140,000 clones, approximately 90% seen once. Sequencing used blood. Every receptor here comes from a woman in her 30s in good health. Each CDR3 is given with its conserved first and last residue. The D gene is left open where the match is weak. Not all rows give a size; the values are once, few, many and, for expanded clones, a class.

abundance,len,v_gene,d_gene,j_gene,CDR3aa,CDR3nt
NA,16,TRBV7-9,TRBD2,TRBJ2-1,CASSPTRVAGANEQFF,TGTGCCAGCAGCCCTACCCGGGTAGCGGGAGCGAATGAGCAGTTCTTC
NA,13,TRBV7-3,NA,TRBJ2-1,CASGPAGMYEQFF,TGTGCCAGCGGCCCAGCGGGTATGTATGAGCAGTTCTTC
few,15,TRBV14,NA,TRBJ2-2,CASSQGLANTGELFF,TGTGCCAGCAGCCAAGGACTAGCGAACACCGGGGAGCTGTTTTTT
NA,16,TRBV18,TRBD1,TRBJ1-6,CASSPLDRGMGSPLHF,TGTGCCAGCTCACCACTCGACAGGGGTATGGGATCACCCCTCCACTTT
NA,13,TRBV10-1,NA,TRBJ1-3,CASSGSSGNTIYF,TGCGCCAGCAGTGGTAGCTCTGGAAACACCATATATTTT
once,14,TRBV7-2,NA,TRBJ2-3,CASSVLTSTDTQYF,TGTGCCAGCAGCGTTCTTACTAGCACAGATACGCAGTATTTT
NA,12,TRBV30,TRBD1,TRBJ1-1,CAWRDREPEAFF,TGTGCCTGGAGGGACAGGGAACCTGAAGCTTTCTTT
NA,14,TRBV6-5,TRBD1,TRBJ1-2,CASSRNLQGSGYTF,TGTGCCAGCAGTCGCAACTTACAGGGGTCTGGCTACACCTTC
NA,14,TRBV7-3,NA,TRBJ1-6,CASSRDGYNSPLHF,TGTGCCAGCAGCCGGGACGGTTATAATTCACCCCTCCACTTT
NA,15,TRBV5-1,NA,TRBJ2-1,CASSIGGSSYNEQFF,TGCGCCAGCAGCATCGGAGGATCGTCCTACAATGAGCAGTTCTTC
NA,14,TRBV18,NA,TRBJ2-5,CASSSPPAQETQYF,TGTGCCAGCTCGAGCCCGCCGGCCCAAGAGACCCAGTACTTC
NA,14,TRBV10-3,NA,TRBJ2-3,CAIGGQQSGDTQYF,TGTGCCATCGGGGGCCAACAAAGTGGAGATACGCAGTATTTT
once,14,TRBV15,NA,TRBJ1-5,CATSPWKSNQPQHF,TGTGCCACCAGCCCGTGGAAGTCCAATCAGCCCCAGCATTTT
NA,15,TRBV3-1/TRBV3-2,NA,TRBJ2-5,CASSPILGYQETQYF,TGTGCCAGCAGCCCAATACTTGGCTACCAAGAGACCCAGTACTTC
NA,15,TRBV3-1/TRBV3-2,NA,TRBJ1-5,CASSPLWTRDQPQHF,TGTGCCAGCAGCCCCCTCTGGACCCGGGATCAGCCCCAGCATTTT
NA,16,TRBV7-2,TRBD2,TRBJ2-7,CASSPRTSGSSYEQYF,TGTGCCAGCAGCCCCCGGACTAGCGGGAGTTCCTACGAGCAGTACTTC
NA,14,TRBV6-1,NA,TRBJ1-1,CASSDARGATEAFF,TGTGCCAGCAGTGACGCCCGGGGGGCCACTGAAGCTTTCTTT
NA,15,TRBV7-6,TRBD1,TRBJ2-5,CASSPMTGNQETQYF,TGTGCCAGCAGCCCCATGACAGGGAACCAAGAGACCCAGTACTTC
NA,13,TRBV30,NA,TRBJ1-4,CAWSDTGIEKLFF,TGTGCCTGGAGTGATACAGGGATTGAAAAACTGTTTTTT
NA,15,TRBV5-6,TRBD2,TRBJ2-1,CASSLRSGSINEQFF,TGTGCCAGCAGCTTGCGCAGCGGGAGTATAAATGAGCAGTTCTTC
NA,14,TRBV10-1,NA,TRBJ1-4,CASSEGSTNEKLFF,TGCGCCAGCAGTGAGGGATCAACTAATGAAAAACTGTTTTTT
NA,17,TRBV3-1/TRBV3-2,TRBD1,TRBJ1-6,CASSHDEGASGRSPLHF,TGTGCCAGCAGCCATGATGAGGGGGCATCAGGGCGATCACCCCTCCACTTT
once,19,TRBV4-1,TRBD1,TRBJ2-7,CASSQDPGTGSLLSYEQYF,TGCGCCAGCAGCCAAGACCCCGGGACAGGGTCCCTTCTCTCCTACGAGCAGTACTTC
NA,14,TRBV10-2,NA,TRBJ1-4,CASGRSASNEKLFF,TGCGCCAGCGGGCGTAGTGCCAGTAATGAAAAACTGTTTTTT
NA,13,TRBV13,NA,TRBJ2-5,CASSPRRVETQYF,TGTGCCAGCAGCCCCCGCCGTGTTGAGACCCAGTACTTC
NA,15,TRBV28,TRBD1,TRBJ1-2,CASSTGTGNLYGYTF,TGTGCCAGCAGTACCGGGACAGGGAATCTCTATGGCTACACCTTC
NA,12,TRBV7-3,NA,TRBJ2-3,CASSLSGDTQYF,TGTGCCAGCAGCCTTAGCGGAGATACGCAGTATTTT
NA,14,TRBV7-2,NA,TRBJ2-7,CASSYDSLSYEQYF,TGTGCCAGCAGCTACGACTCCCTCTCCTACGAGCAGTACTTC